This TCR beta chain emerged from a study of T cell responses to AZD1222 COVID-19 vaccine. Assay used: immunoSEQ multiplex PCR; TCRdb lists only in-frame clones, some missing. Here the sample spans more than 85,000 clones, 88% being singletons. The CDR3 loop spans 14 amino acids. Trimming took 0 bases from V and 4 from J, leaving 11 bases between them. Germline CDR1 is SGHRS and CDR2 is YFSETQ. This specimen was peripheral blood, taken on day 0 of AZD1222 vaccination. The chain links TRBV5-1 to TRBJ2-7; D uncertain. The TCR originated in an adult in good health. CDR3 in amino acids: CASSLDGLQYEQYF. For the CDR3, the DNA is TGCGCCAGCAGCTTGGATGGGTTGCAGTACGAGCAGTACTTC.